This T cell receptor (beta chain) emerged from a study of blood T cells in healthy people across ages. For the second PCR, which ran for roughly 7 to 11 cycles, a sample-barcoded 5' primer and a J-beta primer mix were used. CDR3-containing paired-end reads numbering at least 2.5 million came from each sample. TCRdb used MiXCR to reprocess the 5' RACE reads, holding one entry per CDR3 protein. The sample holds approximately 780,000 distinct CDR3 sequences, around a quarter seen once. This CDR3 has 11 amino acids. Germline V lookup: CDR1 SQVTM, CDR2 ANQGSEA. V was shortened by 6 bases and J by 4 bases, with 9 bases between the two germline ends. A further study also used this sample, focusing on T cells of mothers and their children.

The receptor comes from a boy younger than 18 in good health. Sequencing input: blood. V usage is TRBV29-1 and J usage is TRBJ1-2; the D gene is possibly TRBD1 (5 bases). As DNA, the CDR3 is TGCAGCGTCAGGGAACTCTATGGCTACACCTTC. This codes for CSVRELYGYTF.